What follows are 18 T cell receptor beta chains derived from one specimen sequenced in a study of control samples from healthy donors and cancer patients. TCRdb's table, derived via immunoSEQ multiplex PCR, lists solely in-frame clones and lacks some. Of just over 150,000 clones listed, about 87% are singletons. Sequencing was performed on blood. The receptors shown here come from a man under 40 in good health.

This chain uses TRBV7-9 with TRBJ1-2; the D is unclear. The length of the CDR3 is 14 residues. The V gene's germline CDR1 is SEHNR and CDR2 FQNEAQ (reference sequence). Trimming took 5 bases from V and 8 from J, leaving 18 bases between them. CDR3 in DNA: TGTGCCAGCAGCGCCGGGTCTCCTTACTCGGGCTACACCTTC. It yields the protein CASSAGSPYSGYTF.

The rearrangement links TRBV7-2 to TRBJ2-1, with D tentatively TRBD2 (6 bases). The CDR3 sequence is 16 residues long. CDR1 and CDR2 from the germline V gene are SGHTA and FQGNSA. Trimming took off 1 base at V and 0 bases at J, with 10 bases between the two ends. The CDR3 DNA follows: TGTGCCAGCAGCTTAGGAGGGCGGGGCTCCTACAATGAGCAGTTCTTC. It specifies CASSLGGRGSYNEQFF.

The chain is built from TRBV5-5 and TRBJ1-5; 7 nucleotides align to TRBD1. After removal of 4 bases from V and 7 bases from J, the junction contained 11 bases not matched to a gene. The CDR3 length is 15 residues. CDR1 and CDR2 from the germline V gene are SGHKS and YYEKEE (reference sequence). CDR3 sequence: CASSGVDRISQPQHF. The CDR3 DNA reads as TGTGCCAGCAGCGGAGTGGACAGGATCAGCCAGCCCCAGCATTTT.

The rearrangement uses TRBV6-1 and TRBJ2-7; D possibly uses TRBD1 or TRBD2 (5 bases each). With 1 base removed from V and 8 bases from J, the gap between germline ends came to 15 bases. The length of the CDR3 is 14 residues. Germline CDR1 MNHNS, CDR2 SASEGT. Here the CDR3 DNA reads TGTGCCAGCAGTGAAGGAGGGACGGATAGGAAGCAGTACTTC. Amino acid sequence: CASSEGGTDRKQYF.

This clone was found a few times. V and J are TRBV6-8 and TRBJ1-6; tentative D call: TRBD1 (5 bases). Between the trimmed V and J ends, which lost 7 bases and 10 bases, there was a span of 20 bases. The CDR3 has 15 amino acids. Germline CDR1 and CDR2: MNHGY and SAAAGT. This chain's CDR3 is CASTRQGAERSPLHF. The CDR3 nucleotides read TGTGCCAGCACCCGACAAGGGGCGGAGAGATCACCCCTCCACTTT.

The genes are TRBV19 and TRBJ1-3; tentatively, D is TRBD1 (5 bases). This CDR3 has 15 residues. V was trimmed by 7 bases and J by 6 bases, leaving 19 bases between them. Germline lookup yields CDR1 LNHDA and CDR2 SQIVND (reference sequence). The CDR3 is CASTEVQGSTNTIYF. The CDR3 DNA is TGTGCCAGTACCGAGGTGCAGGGTTCGACAAACACCATATATTTT.

The genes are TRBV5-1 and TRBJ2-1; no reliable D call. V dropped 0 bases and J dropped 5 bases, with 6 bases sitting between them. Germline V lookup: CDR1 SGHRS, CDR2 YFSETQ. The CDR3 length is 13 residues. The CDR3 DNA follows: TGCGCCAGCAGCTTGGGGCCTGACAATGAGCAGTTCTTC. Protein product: CASSLGPDNEQFF.

This clone came up a few times. J is TRBJ2-7 and V is TRBV4-1, with a weak D call TRBD2 (5 bases). The V end lost 1 base, the J end lost 4 bases, and 5 bases lay between the germline ends. The germline CDR1 and CDR2 sequences are MGHRA and YSYEKL. This CDR3 has 12 amino acids. Here the CDR3 reads CASSQGGYEQYF. DNA for the CDR3: TGCGCCAGCAGCCAAGGCGGGTACGAGCAGTACTTC.

The chain has TRBV9 and TRBJ1-6; a possible D gene is TRBD1 (6 bases). Germline V gives CDR1 SGDLS, CDR2 YYNGEE. This CDR3 is 15 amino acids long. The ends were cut back, 3 bases at V and 7 bases at J, with 14 bases in the middle. CDR3 sequence: CASSARDTSNSPLHF. DNA of the CDR3: TGTGCCAGCAGCGCCCGGGACACCTCAAATTCACCCCTCCACTTT.

This CDR3 is CASSDNWAGTYYGYTF. CDR3 nucleotides: TGTGCCAGCAGTGATAACTGGGCGGGTACCTACTATGGCTACACCTTC. V is TRBV6-7 and J is TRBJ1-2; no clear D gene. TRBV6-7 counts as an open reading frame of uncertain function. This CDR3 is 16 amino acids long. Trimming left V 5 bases short and J 3 bases short, with 19 bases between.

J is TRBJ2-7 and V is TRBV5-1, with 10 nucleotides matching TRBD1. Germline V gives CDR1 SGHRS, CDR2 YFSETQ. The trim removed 9 bases at V and 6 bases at J, leaving 9 bases unmatched. CDR3 length: 13 residues. The CDR3 coding sequence is TGCGCCACCGGAGGGGACAGGGGCCTCGAGCAGTACTTC. Translated, it gives CATGGDRGLEQYF.

This sequence joins TRBV25-1 and TRBJ1-1; TRBD1 aligns across 7 bases. This CDR3 region has 14 residues. V shed 3 bases and J 3 bases; nucleotides not matched to a gene: 4. The germline gives CDR1 MGHDK, CDR2 SYGVNS. In nucleotides, the CDR3 is TGTGCCAGCAGTGATAACAGGGGCTACACTGAAGCTTTCTTT. Residues: CASSDNRGYTEAFF.

The CDR3 DNA is TGTGCCAGCAGTCCGACAGGGGCCAACAATCAGCCCCAGCATTTT. Translating gives CASSPTGANNQPQHF. The chain joins TRBV28 to TRBJ1-5, with 8 bases matching TRBD1. This CDR3 has 15 residues. Per germline, CDR1 MDHEN and CDR2 SYDVKM. V shed 5 bases and J 3 bases; nucleotides not matched to a gene: 6.

This clone was counted between two and nine times. This sequence joins TRBV2 and TRBJ1-5, with TRBD1 as a possible D gene (5 bases). The V end lost 7 bases, the J end lost 1 base, and 20 bases lay between the germline ends. The CDR3 runs 17 residues. Germline V gives CDR1 SNHLY, CDR2 FYNNEI. The CDR3 sequence: CASKNSGGAASNQPQHF. The CDR3 region has the DNA TGTGCCAGCAAAAATAGCGGAGGGGCCGCGAGCAATCAGCCCCAGCATTTT.

The chain combines TRBV30 with TRBJ2-5, with D possibly TRBD1 on 6 matching bases. Germline-derived CDR1 and CDR2 are GTSNPN and SVGIG (reference sequence). CDR3 size: 15 residues. Trimming removed 3 bases from V and 1 base from J, with 15 bases in between. CDR3 in DNA: TGTGCCTGGAGGGGTTCAGGGGCGACCCAAGAGACCCAGTACTTC. Translation gives CAWRGSGATQETQYF.

The chain has TRBV28 and TRBJ2-2; D is possibly TRBD1 (5 bases). Per germline, CDR1 MDHEN and CDR2 SYDVKM. V lost 2 bases and J 4 bases, leaving 17 bases between the germline ends. The CDR3 extends over 17 amino acids. The CDR3 bases are TGTGCCAGCAGTTTAGGGCTGAAAACAGGCTTCACCGGGGAGCTGTTTTTT. Protein product: CASSLGLKTGFTGELFF. Full variable domain (outside the CDR3, taken from reference TRBV28 and TRBJ2-2): DVKVTQSSRYLVKRTGEKVFLECVQDMDHENMFWYRQDPGLGLRLIYFSYDVKMKEKGDIPEGYSVSREKKERFSLILESASTNQTSMYLCASSLGLKTGFTGELFFGEGSRLTVL.

The chain uses TRBV6-2 or TRBV6-3 and TRBJ2-7; D is possibly TRBD1 (6 bases). V dropped 2 bases and J dropped 3 bases, with 14 bases sitting between them. In germline, CDR1 is MNHEY, CDR2 SVGEGT. The CDR3 is made up of 15 amino acids. This CDR3 is CASSYGSTGNYEQYF. In nucleotides, the CDR3 is TGTGCCAGCAGTTACGGGTCAACAGGGAACTACGAGCAGTACTTC.

The rearrangement joins TRBV3-1 (or the pseudogene TRBV3-2) to TRBJ2-1, with 8 bases matching TRBD2. V was clipped by 0 bases and J by 0 bases; unmatched bases: 10. The CDR3 is made up of 19 amino acids. Germline lookup yields CDR1 LGHDT and CDR2 YNNKEL (reference sequence). In DNA, the CDR3 is TGTGCCAGCAGCCAAGAGTTAACGGGAGGGCGGAGCTCCTACAATGAGCAGTTCTTC. This gives the protein CASSQELTGGRSSYNEQFF.